This entry features one T cell receptor (beta chain) sequence. Its matching antigen is unknown. A clone one base away is much larger, so this may be a read error. No cell sorting was done before RNA was extracted from the tissue. Donors were chemotherapy-naive, newly diagnosed lung cancer surgical patients in China, August–late 2014. The library came from three nested PCR rounds adapted from ARM-PCR protocols. TCRdb re-called the multiplex PCR reads through MiXCR, storing one row per CDR3 protein. The sample contains approximately 130,000 distinct CDR3 sequences, over 65% of which appear only once. The data are from a study of tumor and adjacent non-tumor tissue in lung cancer. Germline CDR1 and CDR2: LGHNA and YNFKEQ. The CDR3 contains 15 residues. Study observations and caveats: Compared with tumor, normal lung showed significantly lower TCR diversity. Tumor repertoires had a smaller top 100 clone share than normal lung. Shorter survival was associated with higher TCR diversity in tumors.

Material: lung tumor tissue. The chain carries TRBV4-2 and TRBJ1-1; TRBD1 is a possible D gene (5 bases). The receptor comes from a man aged 30 to 39 with non-small cell lung cancer. This chain's CDR3 is CASSQGMDRGTEAIF. As DNA, the CDR3 is TGTGCCAGCAGCCAAGGAATGGACCGGGGCACTGAAGCTATCTTT.